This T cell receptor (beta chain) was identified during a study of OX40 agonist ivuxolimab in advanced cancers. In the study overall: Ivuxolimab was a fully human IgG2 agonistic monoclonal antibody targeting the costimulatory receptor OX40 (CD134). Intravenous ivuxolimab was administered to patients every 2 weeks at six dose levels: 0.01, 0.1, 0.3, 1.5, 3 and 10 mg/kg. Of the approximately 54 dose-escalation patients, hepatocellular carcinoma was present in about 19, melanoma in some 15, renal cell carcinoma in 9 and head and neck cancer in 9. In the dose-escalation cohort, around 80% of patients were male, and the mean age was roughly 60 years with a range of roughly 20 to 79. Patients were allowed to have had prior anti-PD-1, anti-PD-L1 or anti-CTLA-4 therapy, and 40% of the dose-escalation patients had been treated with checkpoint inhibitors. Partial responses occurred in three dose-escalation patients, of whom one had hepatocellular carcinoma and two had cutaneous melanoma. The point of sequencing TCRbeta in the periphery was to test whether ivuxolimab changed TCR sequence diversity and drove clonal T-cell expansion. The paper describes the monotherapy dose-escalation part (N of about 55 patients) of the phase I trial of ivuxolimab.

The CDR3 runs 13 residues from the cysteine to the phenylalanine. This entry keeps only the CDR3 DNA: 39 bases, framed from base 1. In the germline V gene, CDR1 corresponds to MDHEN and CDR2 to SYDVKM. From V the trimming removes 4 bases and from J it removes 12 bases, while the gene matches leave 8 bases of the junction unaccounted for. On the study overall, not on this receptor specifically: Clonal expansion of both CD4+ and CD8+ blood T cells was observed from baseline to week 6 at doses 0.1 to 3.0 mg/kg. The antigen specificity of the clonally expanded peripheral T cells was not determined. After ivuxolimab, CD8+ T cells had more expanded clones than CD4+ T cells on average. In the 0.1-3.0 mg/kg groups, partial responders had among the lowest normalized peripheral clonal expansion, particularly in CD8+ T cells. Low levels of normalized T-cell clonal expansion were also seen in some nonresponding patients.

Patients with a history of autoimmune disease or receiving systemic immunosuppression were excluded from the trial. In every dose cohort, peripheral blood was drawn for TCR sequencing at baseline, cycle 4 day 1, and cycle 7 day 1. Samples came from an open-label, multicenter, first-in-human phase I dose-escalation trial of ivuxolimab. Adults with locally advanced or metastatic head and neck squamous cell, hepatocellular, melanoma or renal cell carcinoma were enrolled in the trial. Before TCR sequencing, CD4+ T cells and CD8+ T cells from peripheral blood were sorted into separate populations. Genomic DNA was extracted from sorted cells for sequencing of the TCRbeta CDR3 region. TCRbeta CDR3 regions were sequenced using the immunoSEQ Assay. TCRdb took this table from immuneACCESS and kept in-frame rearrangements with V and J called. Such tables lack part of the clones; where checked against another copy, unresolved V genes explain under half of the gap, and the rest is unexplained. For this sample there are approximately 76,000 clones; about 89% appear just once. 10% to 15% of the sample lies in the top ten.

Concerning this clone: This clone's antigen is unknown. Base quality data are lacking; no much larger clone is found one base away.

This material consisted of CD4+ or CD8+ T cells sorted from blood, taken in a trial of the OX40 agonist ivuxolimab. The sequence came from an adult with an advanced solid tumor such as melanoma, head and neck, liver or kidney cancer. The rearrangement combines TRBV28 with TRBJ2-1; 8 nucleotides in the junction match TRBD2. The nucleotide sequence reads TGTGCCAGCAGTTGGTCCGGGAGGGCCGCGCAGTTCTTC. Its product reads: CASSWSGRAAQFF. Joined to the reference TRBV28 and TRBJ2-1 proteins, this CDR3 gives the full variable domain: DVKVTQSSRYLVKRTGEKVFLECVQDMDHENMFWYRQDPGLGLRLIYFSYDVKMKEKGDIPEGYSVSREKKERFSLILESASTNQTSMYLCASSWSGRAAQFFGPGTRLTVL.